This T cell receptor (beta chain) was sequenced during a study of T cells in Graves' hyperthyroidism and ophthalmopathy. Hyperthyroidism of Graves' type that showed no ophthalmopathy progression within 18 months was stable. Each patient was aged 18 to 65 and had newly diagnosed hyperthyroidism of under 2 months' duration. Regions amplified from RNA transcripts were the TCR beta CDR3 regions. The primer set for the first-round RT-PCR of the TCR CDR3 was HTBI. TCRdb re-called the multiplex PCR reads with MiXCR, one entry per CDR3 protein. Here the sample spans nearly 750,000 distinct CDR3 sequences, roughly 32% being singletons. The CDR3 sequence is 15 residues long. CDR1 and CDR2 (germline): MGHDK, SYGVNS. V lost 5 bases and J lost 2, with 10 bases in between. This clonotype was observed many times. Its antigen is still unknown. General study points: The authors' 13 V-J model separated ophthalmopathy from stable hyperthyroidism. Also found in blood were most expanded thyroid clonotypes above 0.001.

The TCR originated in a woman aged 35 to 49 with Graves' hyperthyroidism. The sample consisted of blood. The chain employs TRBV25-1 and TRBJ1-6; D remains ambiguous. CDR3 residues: CASSSPGTYNSPLHF. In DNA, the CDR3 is TGTGCCAGCAGTTCTCCCGGGACCTATAATTCACCCCTCCACTTT. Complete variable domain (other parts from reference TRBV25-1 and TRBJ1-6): EADIYQTPRYLVIGTGKKITLECSQTMGHDKMYWYQQDPGMELHLIHYSYGVNSTEKGDLSSESTVSRIRTEHFPLTLESARPSHTSQYLCASSSPGTYNSPLHFGNGTRLTVT.